The 3 T cell receptor beta chains below were found in one sample sequenced in a study of shared clonotypes between healthy human individuals. The data were produced by immunoSEQ multiplex PCR, yet TCRdb's version contains in-frame clones alone and is incomplete. The table includes 800,000 to 1,200,000 clones, roughly 74% detected once. The sample taken for sequencing was memory CD4+ T cells from PBMCs. Subset specified: CD45RA-negative fraction. The origin of the receptors is a man aged 18 to 30 in good health. Some clones in this sample may be carry-over from other donors' samples.

This clone was seen repeatedly, ten times or more. This rearrangement joins TRBV5-1 to TRBJ1-4; 9 bases are shared with TRBD1. This CDR3 is 15 amino acids long. Germline assignment: CDR1 SGHRS and CDR2 YFSETQ. V shed 4 bases and J 8 bases; nucleotides not matched to a gene: 9. CDR3 DNA: TGCGCCAGCAGCGTACAGACAGGGGGTGGCGAAAAACTGTTTTTT. This sequence encodes CASSVQTGGGEKLFF.

The chain uses TRBV28 and TRBJ2-7, with D possibly matching TRBD2 (6 bases). CDR3 length equals 11 residues. Trimming took 6 bases from V and 7 from J, leaving 10 bases between them. Germline CDR1 reads MDHEN; CDR2 reads SYDVKM. The CDR3 DNA sequence: TGTGCCAGCAGCTATGGGGGGGAGCAGTACTTC. Translated: CASSYGGEQYF.

This chain connects TRBV5-5 to TRBJ1-5; D perhaps matches TRBD1 (5 bases). The CDR3 sequence is 13 residues long. Trimming took off 1 base at V and 5 bases at J, with 7 bases between the two ends. From germline, CDR1 is SGHKS and CDR2 YYEKEE (reference sequence). CDR3 DNA: TGTGCCAGCAGCTTGCAGGGAGATCAGCCCCAGCATTTT. Translating gives CASSLQGDQPQHF.